This entry lists 8 T cell receptor beta chains sequenced from one sample in a study of response to subunit inactivated influenza vaccine (dated by TCRdb to between 2017 and 2018). To prepare the library, RT-PCR was applied. These reads were obtained on an Illumina HiSeq 2500. The raw public reads went through TCRdb reprocessing: fastp at Q25, MiXCR clone calling, in-frame beta chains kept. Each entry merges the rows of one CDR3 protein and shows their most common DNA and genes. The sample includes hundreds of thousands of distinct CDR3 sequences, with approximately 10% observed a single time. The top ten hold more than 9.5% of the sample. These same data were also listed under a study on T cells expressing NK-cell markers. The second study also describes: The TCR beta cDNA libraries were made using 5'RACE template switching, a step that added both a universal primer site and unique molecular identifiers.

This specimen was PBMCs from blood, taken on the day of vaccination. The receptors come from a man aged 50-60 years who received an inactivated influenza vaccine. Donor details come from another sample of the same person, matched by shared clones.

The rearrangement uses TRBV28 and TRBJ2-5, with D perhaps matching TRBD2 (5 bases). Germline loops: CDR1 MDHEN, CDR2 SYDVKM. V gave up 5 bases and J gave up 2 bases, with 15 bases separating them. The CDR3 has 15 residues. The CDR3 region is CASSPPTGIQETQYF. CDR3 sequence (DNA): TGTGCCAGCAGTCCCCCTACCGGGATACAAGAGACCCAGTACTTC.

In this sample, this clonotype turned up a few times. This sequence joins TRBV27 and TRBJ1-5, with 8 bases matching TRBD1. This CDR3 contains 15 residues. Germline V CDR1 and CDR2: MNHEY, SMNVEV (reference sequence). V lost 5 bases and J lost 6; bases outside the gene matches: 9. CDR3 coding DNA: TGTGCCAGCAGTAGGACGACAGGGGCTCTTCAGCCCCAGCATTTT. Translated: CASSRTTGALQPQHF.

The chain is built from TRBV12-3 or TRBV12-4 and TRBJ1-4; D is unclear. This CDR3 has 15 residues. V dropped 4 bases and J dropped 0 bases, with 9 bases sitting between them. CDR3 nucleotide sequence: TGTGCCAGCAGTTATTGGTCAGCAACTAATGAAAAACTGTTTTTT. It codes for CASSYWSATNEKLFF.

The J gene is TRBJ1-1, the V gene TRBV2; D remains unclear. The germline V and J ends were trimmed by 4 bases and 4 bases, with 13 bases remaining between them. CDR1 is SNHLY and CDR2 is FYNNEI in the germline V gene. CDR3 length: 14 residues. CDR3 sequence reads: CASSVDQAVTEAFF. In nucleotides, the CDR3 is TGTGCCAGCAGTGTGGACCAGGCAGTCACTGAAGCTTTCTTT.

The chain employs TRBV29-1 and TRBJ1-1, with D hard to call. CDR1 is SQVTM, CDR2 ANQGSEA, per germline. The CDR3 spans 14 residues. V dropped 5 bases and J dropped 0 bases, with 13 bases sitting between them. The CDR3 coding sequence is TGCAGCGTTACTCGGACGGTCTTGAACACTGAAGCTTTCTTT. Translating it yields CSVTRTVLNTEAFF.

The J gene is TRBJ1-5, the V gene TRBV20-1, with D uncertain. V lost 7 bases and J lost 11, with 15 bases in between. The CDR3 consists of 11 residues. Germline V gene data show CDR1 as DFQATT and CDR2 as SNEGSKA (reference sequence). CDR3 residues: CSDPGPPAQHF. DNA of the CDR3: TGCAGTGACCCGGGCCCCCCAGCCCAGCATTTT.

The chain combines TRBV9 with TRBJ1-1; D ambiguous. V dropped 3 bases and J dropped 1 base, with 13 bases sitting between them. The CDR3 runs 15 residues. CDR1 and CDR2 from the germline V gene are SGDLS and YYNGEE. The CDR3 loop reads CASSGGSLGNTEAFF. As DNA, the CDR3 is TGTGCCAGCAGCGGGGGATCGCTAGGGAACACTGAAGCTTTCTTT.

The rearrangement uses TRBV3-1 and TRBJ2-7; 8 bases line up with TRBD2. This CDR3 is 17 amino acids long. Germline assignment: CDR1 LGHDT and CDR2 YNNKEL (reference sequence). Losses at the gene ends were 4 bases for V and 4 bases for J; bases not matched to a gene: 15. The CDR3 DNA follows: TGTGCCAGCAGCCGACCCCGGGAGGGGAGGGGTAGTTACGAGCAGTACTTC. Translating it yields CASSRPREGRGSYEQYF.